The 29 T cell receptor beta chains given below trace back to one sample, sequenced in a study of T cell changes during pregnancy in multiple sclerosis (dated by TCRdb to the late 2010s). The protocol used for the library was the immunoSEQ multiplex PCR assay. The immuneACCESS repertoire file appears here via TCRdb, limited to in-frame rearrangements. These files lack a portion of the clones; in checked studies, under half of the deficit traces to unresolved V genes, and the cause of the others is not known. This sample has 65,000 to 90,000 clones in its table, and 80% to 95% of those were observed once. Approximately 2.4% of the sample lies in the top ten. The specimen was peripheral blood, collected in the first trimester of pregnancy. The receptors here all came from a female donor with multiple sclerosis, enrolled in a pregnancy study.

This chain links TRBV6-4 with TRBJ2-3; 10 bases match TRBD2. CDR3 length: 15 residues. Germline CDR1 MRHNA, CDR2 SNTAGT. V gave up 3 bases and J gave up 4 bases; unmatched junction bases: 4. Here the CDR3 reads CASSEAGGSADTQYF. The CDR3 region has the DNA TGTGCCAGCAGTGAAGCGGGAGGGAGTGCAGATACGCAGTATTTT.

V usage is TRBV6-5 and J usage is TRBJ1-5; possible D gene TRBD1, 6 bases. The CDR3 consists of 14 residues. Trimming left V 7 bases short and J 1 base short, with 11 bases between. Germline V gene sequence: CDR1 MNHEY, CDR2 SVGAGI. The CDR3 DNA is TGTGCCAGCAATTCAGGACAGAGCAATCAGCCCCAGCATTTT. It yields the protein CASNSGQSNQPQHF.

CDR3 sequence reads: CSVEKSGYEQYF. The CDR3 DNA reads TGCAGCGTTGAAAAATCAGGCTACGAGCAGTACTTC. The rearrangement uses TRBV29-1 and TRBJ2-7; D is unresolved. The CDR3 consists of 12 residues. The germline V and J ends were trimmed by 2 bases and 3 bases, with 8 bases remaining between them. Germline V gene sequence: CDR1 SQVTM, CDR2 ANQGSEA.

This rearrangement joins TRBV27 to TRBJ1-4; TRBD1 matches 8 bases. V trimming: 10 bases; J trimming: 5 bases; junction bases outside the gene matches: 6. The CDR3 length is 13 residues. Germline lookup yields CDR1 MNHEY and CDR2 SMNVEV (reference sequence). In DNA, the CDR3 is TGTGCCACGCGGACAGGGAACAATGAAAAACTGTTTTTT. Translated, it gives CATRTGNNEKLFF. Together with reference TRBV27 and TRBJ1-4, the CDR3 gives the full variable domain: EAQVTQNPRYLITVTGKKLTVTCSQNMNHEYMSWYRQDPGLGLRQIYYSMNVEVTDKGDVPEGYKVSRKEKRNFPLILESPSPNQTSLYFCATRTGNNEKLFFGSGTQLSVL.

In this sample, this clone turned up once. The chain recombines TRBV18 with TRBJ1-4, with unresolved D. Per germline, CDR1 KGHSH and CDR2 LQKENI. The CDR3 length is 14 residues. V dropped 2 bases and J dropped 5 bases, with 9 bases sitting between them. In DNA form, the CDR3 reads TGTGCCAGCTCACCAGTCCGCGAAAATGAAAAACTGTTTTTT. Translating gives CASSPVRENEKLFF.

This chain connects TRBV27 to TRBJ2-2; possibly TRBD1 for D (5 bases). Trimming cost V 1 base and J 3 bases, with 18 bases left between them. Looked up from germline, CDR1 is MNHEY and CDR2 is SMNVEV (reference sequence). The CDR3 contains 18 residues. CDR3 DNA: TGTGCCAGCAGTTTATTTATCCAGGTGGTAGGGGACACCGGGGAGCTGTTTTTT. Encoded protein: CASSLFIQVVGDTGELFF.

The chain recombines TRBV20-1 with TRBJ1-1; a possible D gene is TRBD1 (5 bases). V dropped 4 bases and J dropped 3 bases, with 6 bases sitting between them. The CDR3 spans 11 residues. CDR1 and CDR2 from the germline V gene are DFQATT and SNEGSKA (reference sequence). The CDR3 here is CSAKTDTEAFF. CDR3 nucleotides: TGCAGTGCTAAGACAGACACTGAAGCTTTCTTT.

The CDR3 DNA reads as TGTGCCAGCAGACGGGACACTGAAGAGACCCAGTACTTC. Its translation: CASRRDTEETQYF. The chain recombines TRBV2 with TRBJ2-5; perhaps TRBD1 as D (6 bases). Trimming cost V 6 bases and J 3 bases, with 11 bases left between them. CDR1 is SNHLY, CDR2 FYNNEI, per germline. The CDR3 length is 13 residues.

The chain carries TRBV7-3 and TRBJ2-3, with 11 bases that match TRBD2. This CDR3 is 14 amino acids long. With V trimmed by 4 bases and J by 8 bases, 5 bases remained unmatched. Germline CDR1 and CDR2: SGHTA and FQGTGA. CDR3 in amino acids: CASSSGTSGSTQYF. CDR3 bases: TGTGCCAGCAGCTCGGGGACTAGCGGAAGTACGCAGTATTTT.

This clone was picked up many times. The chain recombines TRBV19 with TRBJ2-1; D may be TRBD1 (8 bases). This CDR3 contains 14 residues. Germline V gene sequence: CDR1 LNHDA, CDR2 SQIVND (reference sequence). Trimming cost V 0 bases and J 9 bases, with 12 bases left between them. The CDR3 is CASSIEAGTGEQFF. The CDR3, as DNA: TGTGCCAGTAGTATAGAAGCGGGGACAGGTGAGCAGTTCTTC.

The chain uses TRBV18 and TRBJ1-2; TRBD1 aligns across 8 bases. With 5 bases clipped from V and 4 bases from J, the junction kept 9 bases outside the gene matches. This CDR3 is 15 amino acids long. Germline V CDR1 and CDR2: KGHSH, LQKENI. The CDR3: CASSSSGGSIYGYTF. DNA of the CDR3: TGTGCCAGCTCATCCTCAGGGGGCTCAATCTATGGCTACACCTTC.

This chain links TRBV19 with TRBJ1-1; D gene uncertain. Germline-derived CDR1 and CDR2 are LNHDA and SQIVND (reference sequence). V gave up 3 bases and J gave up 4 bases, with 6 bases separating them. The CDR3 spans 12 residues. The CDR3 reads CASSMGSTEAFF. The CDR3 DNA reads as TGTGCCAGTAGTATGGGCAGCACTGAAGCTTTCTTT.

This chain uses TRBV5-6 with TRBJ2-2, with 8 nucleotides matching TRBD1. This CDR3 comprises 15 residues. The germline CDR1 and CDR2 sequences are SGHDT and YYEEEE. Losses at the gene ends were 0 bases for V and 4 bases for J; bases not matched to a gene: 2. The CDR3 DNA sequence: TGTGCCAGCAGCTTGGCCGGGACAGGCACCGGGGAGCTGTTTTTT. This sequence encodes CASSLAGTGTGELFF.

V is TRBV9 and J is TRBJ2-1, with 8 bases identical to TRBD2. Germline V gene data show CDR1 as SGDLS and CDR2 as YYNGEE. V lost 0 bases, J lost 4 bases, and 3 bases stayed unmatched. CDR3 length: 15 amino acids. The CDR3: CASSVAGGLYNEQFF. The CDR3 coding sequence is TGTGCCAGCAGCGTAGCGGGGGGGCTTTACAATGAGCAGTTCTTC.

The chain uses TRBV7-9 and TRBJ2-4, with D tentatively TRBD1 (5 bases). This CDR3 region has 15 residues. Germline assignment: CDR1 SEHNR and CDR2 FQNEAQ (reference sequence). V was shortened by 1 base and J by 0 bases, with 7 bases between the two germline ends. Written as DNA, the CDR3 is TGTGCCAGCAGCTTAGACAGGTTAGCCAAAAACATTCAGTACTTC. Translation gives CASSLDRLAKNIQYF.

The chain uses TRBV28 and TRBJ2-2; 10 positions agree with TRBD2. Germline V gene data show CDR1 as MDHEN and CDR2 as SYDVKM. J was trimmed by 4 bases and V by 2 bases; bases with no gene match: 10. The CDR3 sequence is 18 residues long. CDR3 sequence reads: CASSLPLAGSRGTGELFF. DNA of the CDR3: TGTGCCAGCAGTTTACCACTAGCGGGATCTCGGGGCACCGGGGAGCTGTTTTTT.

The rearrangement joins TRBV27 to TRBJ1-2, with a possible D match to TRBD1 (5 bases). V was cut by 5 bases and J by 1 base, with 20 bases left in between. Germline V gene sequence: CDR1 MNHEY, CDR2 SMNVEV (reference sequence). CDR3 length: 17 amino acids. The CDR3 DNA reads TGTGCCAGCAGTGCCCACTCCTCGAGGGGACTTAACTATGGCTACACCTTC. Its translation: CASSAHSSRGLNYGYTF.

V is TRBV28 and J is TRBJ2-3; D is ambiguous. Germline CDR1 reads MDHEN; CDR2 reads SYDVKM. This CDR3 is built from 16 residues. Trimming removed 4 bases from V and 1 base from J, with 15 bases in between. For the CDR3, the DNA is TGTGCCAGCAGTTCCCCGCCGGCCGAGGGCACAGATACGCAGTATTTT. Translation gives CASSSPPAEGTDTQYF. The whole variable domain, remainder taken from reference TRBV28 and TRBJ2-3, is DVKVTQSSRYLVKRTGEKVFLECVQDMDHENMFWYRQDPGLGLRLIYFSYDVKMKEKGDIPEGYSVSREKKERFSLILESASTNQTSMYLCASSSPPAEGTDTQYFGPGTRLTVL.

The gene calls are TRBV27 and TRBJ2-7, with 12 bases lining up with TRBD2. Per germline, CDR1 MNHEY and CDR2 SMNVEV (reference sequence). Trimming removed 3 bases from V and 3 bases from J; junction bases left unmatched: 3. The CDR3 runs 15 residues. This CDR3 is CASSLLAGGNYEQYF. The CDR3 DNA follows: TGTGCCAGCAGTTTGCTAGCGGGGGGGAACTACGAGCAGTACTTC.

The sample holds one count of this clone. This chain joins TRBV7-3 and TRBJ2-1, with D possibly being TRBD1 (5 bases). Per the germline V gene, CDR1 is SGHTA and CDR2 is FQGTGA. The CDR3 is 13 amino acids. The V gene lost 5 bases and the J gene lost 5 bases, with 10 bases spanning the gap. The CDR3: CASSPRQNNEQFF. In DNA form, the CDR3 reads TGTGCCAGCAGCCCAAGACAGAACAATGAGCAGTTCTTC. Drawing the rest from reference TRBV7-3 and TRBJ2-1, the complete variable domain is GAGVSQTPSNKVTEKGKYVELRCDPISGHTALYWYRQSLGQGPEFLIYFQGTGAADDSGLPNDRFFAVRPEGSVSTLKIQRTERGDSAVYLCASSPRQNNEQFFGPGTRLTVL.

The chain recombines TRBV2 with TRBJ2-5, with 11 bases identical to TRBD2. The V and J ends lost 6 bases and 1 base, in that order; junction bases with no gene match: 4. Germline CDR1 SNHLY, CDR2 FYNNEI. The CDR3 totals 15 residues. The CDR3 DNA sequence: TGTGCCAGCAGGGGGCTAGCGGGAGGCCAAGAGACCCAGTACTTC. The encoded protein is CASRGLAGGQETQYF.

To note about this clone: Compared with germline, one end of the junction differs, possibly owing to a read error. CDR3 in DNA: TGTGCCAGCAGCTTATGGGCGACTAGCAGAGATACGCAGTATTTT. Translating it yields CASSLWATSRDTQYF. This chain links TRBV7-3 with TRBJ2-3; 7 nucleotides match TRBD2. Looked up from germline, CDR1 is SGHTA and CDR2 is FQGTGA. The CDR3 covers 15 residues. The whole variable domain, filled in from reference TRBV7-3 and TRBJ2-3, reads GAGVSQTPSNKVTEKGKYVELRCDPISGHTALYWYRQSLGQGPEFLIYFQGTGAADDSGLPNDRFFAVRPEGSVSTLKIQRTERGDSAVYLCASSLWATSRDTQYFGPGTRLTVL.

The genes are TRBV14 and TRBJ2-7; 8 positions match TRBD1. The V and J ends lost 1 base and 7 bases, in that order; junction bases with no gene match: 9. Germline CDR1 and CDR2: SGHDN and FVKESK. The length of the CDR3 is 15 residues. The CDR3 protein is CASSQVVGQGKEQYF. The CDR3 nucleotides read TGTGCCAGCAGCCAAGTCGTCGGACAGGGTAAAGAGCAGTACTTC.

The chain combines TRBV6-5 with TRBJ2-5; maybe TRBD1 (5 bases). V shed 0 bases and J shed 6 bases, with 8 bases lying between them. Germline assignment: CDR1 MNHEY and CDR2 SVGAGI. The CDR3 runs to 13 residues. Here the CDR3 DNA reads TGTGCCAGCAGTTACTCGACAGACAAGACCCAGTACTTC. This encodes CASSYSTDKTQYF.

The rearrangement links TRBV5-6 to TRBJ2-7; 10 bases fit TRBD2. Trimming removed 5 bases from V and 7 bases from J; junction bases left unmatched: 9. The CDR3 runs to 14 residues. Per germline, CDR1 SGHDT and CDR2 YYEEEE. The CDR3: CASSFSGGRWEQYF. The CDR3 DNA sequence: TGTGCCAGCAGTTTTAGCGGGGGGCGGTGGGAGCAGTACTTC.

The chain carries TRBV19 and TRBJ1-1; 9 positions agree with TRBD1. With V trimmed by 3 bases and J by 6 bases, 5 bases remained unmatched. The CDR3 extends over 14 amino acids. Germline CDR1 reads LNHDA; CDR2 reads SQIVND (reference sequence). The CDR3 region is CASSMGQGVSEAFF. In nucleotides, the CDR3 is TGTGCCAGTAGTATGGGACAGGGCGTCTCTGAAGCTTTCTTT. The full variable domain, with the rest looked up from reference TRBV19 and TRBJ1-1, is DGGITQSPKYLFRKEGQNVTLSCEQNLNHDAMYWYRQDPGQGLRLIYYSQIVNDFQKGDIAEGYSVSREKKESFPLTVTSAQKNPTAFYLCASSMGQGVSEAFFGQGTRLTVV.

The chain combines TRBV19 with TRBJ1-4; 7 bases agree with TRBD1. From germline, CDR1 is LNHDA and CDR2 SQIVND (reference sequence). With 7 bases clipped from V and 5 bases from J, the junction kept 7 bases outside the gene matches. This CDR3 region has 14 residues. The CDR3 coding sequence is TGTGCCAGTAATCCGGGACAGAAGAATGAAAAACTGTTTTTT. Its translation: CASNPGQKNEKLFF.

The chain combines TRBV19 with TRBJ1-5; D is unclear. The germline CDR1 and CDR2 sequences are LNHDA and SQIVND (reference sequence). V was shortened by 5 bases and J by 2 bases, with 16 bases between the two germline ends. There are 16 residues in the CDR3. This chain's CDR3 is CASSAPRDHGNQPQHF. The DNA of the CDR3 is TGTGCCAGTAGTGCCCCTCGAGATCACGGCAATCAGCCCCAGCATTTT.

The chain links TRBV2 to TRBJ2-7; 10 positions match TRBD1. Trimming took 5 bases from V and 6 from J; bases not matched to a gene: 7. The CDR3 loop spans 14 amino acids. The germline V gene has CDR1 SNHLY and CDR2 FYNNEI. The CDR3 loop reads CASSPSGTGVEQYF. The CDR3 DNA follows: TGTGCCAGCAGTCCCTCCGGGACAGGGGTCGAGCAGTACTTC.